This is a list of T cell receptor beta chains from one sample in a study of shared T cell receptors in the human thymus. Profiled with immunoSEQ multiplex PCR; TCRdb holds only in-frame clones, not every one. The table has approximately 660,000 clones, approximately 88% seen once. These same records also appear under a second study, on human thymus T cells.

Sequenced input: thymocytes. Receptors originate from a boy less than two years old with a congenital heart defect. Both conserved end residues are part of each CDR3. The D gene is left open where the match is weak. Expanded clones get a size class; other rows say once, few or many, or leave the size out.

J | V | size | D | CDR3 | DNA
TRBJ1-2 | TRBV10-3 | . | . | CAISAAEQETNYGYTF | TGTGCCATCAGTGCGGCGGAACAGGAAACTAACTATGGCTACACCTTC
TRBJ2-3 | TRBV27 | . | . | CASSLWPSRLGDTQYF | TGTGCCAGCAGTTTATGGCCTAGCCGCCTAGGGGATACGCAGTATTTT
TRBJ1-3 | TRBV28 | few | . | CASRNRGNSGNTIYF | TGTGCCAGCAGAAACAGAGGGAACTCTGGAAACACCATATATTTT
TRBJ1-5 | TRBV11-2 | . | . | CASSPTIRGSQPQHF | TGTGCCAGCAGCCCGACCATTCGGGGTAGTCAGCCCCAGCATTTT
TRBJ1-2 | TRBV10-3 | . | . | CAISEDSPNYGYTF | TGTGCCATCAGCGAGGACAGCCCTAACTATGGCTACACCTTC
TRBJ2-3 | TRBV11-1 | . | TRBD2 | CASSLTAGVGYF | TGTGCCAGCAGCTTGACAGCGGGAGTTGGGTATTTT
TRBJ1-1 | TRBV5-6 | . | . | CASSDGPEGKEAFF | TGTGCCAGCAGCGACGGGCCAGAGGGTAAGGAAGCTTTCTTT
TRBJ1-3 | TRBV5-1 | . | . | CASSLGGGTDGNTIYF | TGCGCCAGCAGCTTGGGAGGCGGGACGGATGGAAACACCATATATTTT
TRBJ2-5 | TRBV12-5 | . | TRBD1 | CASGLVPGGEETQYF | TGTGCTAGTGGTTTGGTACCAGGGGGCGAAGAGACCCAGTACTTC
TRBJ2-2 | TRBV7-9 | . | TRBD2 | CASSLLRLAGPQNTGELFF | TGTGCCAGCAGCTTATTACGTCTAGCGGGACCCCAGAACACCGGGGAGCTGTTTTTT
TRBJ1-2 | TRBV4-3 | . | TRBD1 | CASSLAIDPVGTGGSGYGYTF | TGCGCCAGCAGCCTCGCAATTGACCCAGTCGGGACAGGGGGCTCTGGCTATGGCTACACCTTC
TRBJ2-7 | TRBV5-6 | . | TRBD2 | CASSWAPLAGGPYEQYF | TGTGCCAGCAGCTGGGCCCCCCTAGCGGGAGGGCCCTACGAGCAGTACTTC
TRBJ1-2 | TRBV6-5 | once | TRBD1 | CASRDRGSSNGYTF | TGTGCCAGCAGAGACAGGGGGTCTAGCAATGGCTACACCTTC
TRBJ2-4 | TRBV5-1 | few | . | CASSLTGGENIQYF | TGCGCCAGCAGCTTGACAGGGGGGGAAAACATTCAGTACTTC
TRBJ2-7 | TRBV10-3 | . | TRBD1 | CAIGQGVPNEQYF | TGTGCCATAGGACAGGGGGTCCCTAACGAGCAGTACTTC
TRBJ2-7 | TRBV28 | . | . | CASSFERKAYEQYF | TGTGCCAGCAGTTTCGAGAGAAAAGCCTACGAGCAGTACTTC
TRBJ2-3 | TRBV6-1 | . | . | CASSASGGRPSTDTQYF | TGTGCCAGCAGTGCCTCGGGTGGGAGACCCAGCACAGATACGCAGTATTTT
TRBJ2-7 | TRBV7-2 | . | . | CASSPCRDSSYEQYF | TGTGCCAGCAGCCCCTGCCGGGACTCAAGCTACGAGCAGTACTTC
TRBJ1-5 | TRBV28 | . | TRBD1 | CASSSTGYSNQPQHF | TGTGCCAGCAGTTCGACAGGGTACAGCAATCAGCCCCAGCATTTT
TRBJ2-3 | TRBV6-5 | once | . | CASSFCGAGDTQYF | TGTGCCAGCAGTTTCTGCGGGGCGGGAGATACGCAGTATTTT
TRBJ1-4 | TRBV5-4 | . | TRBD1 | CASSRDRGSEKLFF | TGTGCCAGCAGCCGGGACAGGGGAAGTGAAAAACTGTTTTTT
TRBJ2-7 | TRBV11-2 | . | TRBD2 | CASSLDRGGYEQYF | TGTGCCAGCAGCTTAGATCGGGGGGGCTACGAGCAGTACTTC
TRBJ2-1 | TRBV15 | . | . | CATSRTQGGIEQFF | TGTGCCACCAGCAGGACCCAGGGGGGCATTGAGCAGTTCTTC
TRBJ2-7 | TRBV6-6 | . | TRBD1 | CASSLSGTGTTYEQYF | TGTGCCAGCAGCTTGTCCGGGACAGGGACAACCTACGAGCAGTACTTC
TRBJ2-4 | TRBV4-1 | few | . | CASSQDGAEGAKNIQYF | TGCGCCAGCAGCCAAGATGGCGCGGAAGGAGCCAAAAACATTCAGTACTTC
TRBJ2-1 | TRBV5-1 | . | TRBD2 | CASSPGSRPLGLAGYNEQFF | TGCGCCAGCAGCCCGGGCTCGCGGCCCTTGGGGCTAGCGGGATACAATGAGCAGTTCTTC
TRBJ1-3 | TRBV14 | few | . | CASSQGGVGPSGNTIYF | TGTGCCAGCAGCCAAGGGGGGGTGGGCCCCTCTGGAAACACCATATATTTT
TRBJ2-7 | TRBV18 | . | . | CASSPRGQEGTPWEQYF | TGTGCCAGCTCTCCCCGAGGACAGGAGGGCACCCCATGGGAGCAGTACTTC